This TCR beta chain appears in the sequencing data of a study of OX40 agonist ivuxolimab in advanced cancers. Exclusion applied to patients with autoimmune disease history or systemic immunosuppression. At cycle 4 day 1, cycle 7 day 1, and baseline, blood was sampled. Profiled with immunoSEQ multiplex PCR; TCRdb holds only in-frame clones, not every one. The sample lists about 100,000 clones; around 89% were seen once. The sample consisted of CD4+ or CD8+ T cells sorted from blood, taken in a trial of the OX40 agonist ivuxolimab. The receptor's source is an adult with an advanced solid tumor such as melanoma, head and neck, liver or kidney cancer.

The CDR3 DNA reads TGTGCCAGCAGCCCAGAACTAGCGGGAGGAGGGGAGCAGTACTTC. As protein: CASSPELAGGGEQYF. J is TRBJ2-7 and V is TRBV27; the match to TRBD2 covers 12 bases. V was pared by 6 bases and J by 7 bases, with 10 bases of the junction left unmatched. Germline loops: CDR1 MNHEY, CDR2 SMNVEV (reference sequence). The CDR3 covers 15 residues.